The text below deals with one T cell receptor beta chain. Its specificity is not known. The data are from a study of cytomegalovirus exposure and HLA in healthy donors. PCR amplification relied on 60 Vbeta primers (plus 13 Jbeta primers). Clones were read by immunoSEQ multiplex PCR, and TCRdb kept only the in-frame ones, dropping some. In the table there are 120,000 or so clones, nearly 80% of which are singletons. The study's findings and limits: A link between a missense DCLRE1C variant and TCR beta V- and J-gene trimming emerged from a later analysis. Reports described diagnosis of cytomegalovirus status by the classifier as highly specific and sensitive. One later analysis reportedly identified an Asian-associated ancestry cluster that showed fewer N-insertions than the approximately 600-donor mean. In all likelihood, a cluster of highly shared sequence variants was a sequencing artifact.

The ends lost 6 bases at V and 2 bases at J; junction bases unmatched: 15. Germline V gene sequence: CDR1 ENHRY, CDR2 SYGVKD. There are 17 residues in the CDR3. Input material: PBMCs. The rearrangement links TRBV10-3 to TRBJ2-7; TRBD2 matches at 8 bases. The source of this sequence is a woman aged 40 to 55 in good health and CMV-seronegative. The CDR3 loop reads CAIRPGLLAGGAYEQYF. The CDR3 bases are TGTGCCATCAGGCCGGGGCTGCTAGCGGGCGGAGCCTACGAGCAGTACTTC.